The sample holds a few counts of the clone carrying this T cell receptor beta chain. Its antigen is currently unknown. The sample belongs to a study of beta chain features in type 1 diabetes. This CDR3 contains 14 residues. Study observations and caveats: Whatever favoring of shorter templates PCR might show would apply equally to patients and controls. Since sequencing was performed on cDNA, cells with high TCR expression could be over-represented.

CD4+ naive, central memory, regulatory and stem cell-like memory subsets were isolated by sorting on CD45RO/CCR7/CD25/CD127/CD95/CD27. The authors reverse transcribed all of the isolated RNA, so sequencing captured expressed TCRB transcripts. Sequenced naive, central memory and regulatory T cell samples produced an average of approximately 3.5 million reads. The protocol was immunoSEQ multiplex PCR, while the TCRdb copy is restricted to in-frame clones and leaves out a portion. Of 810,000 or so clones detected, roughly 17% appear once; the ten largest clones hold 0.023%. The gene calls are TRBV12-2 and TRBJ2-7; no check of the table's D call, TRBD2, against the DNA was made. TRBV12-2 is described as a pseudogene. The sample consisted of naive CD4+ T cells from blood. The receptor was isolated from a woman in her late teens or twenties in good health. The DNA for the CDR3 is TGTGCAAGTCGCTTAGCGAGTCGGTCCTACGAGCAGTACTTC. Translation: CASRLASRSYEQYF.